This T cell receptor (beta chain) derives from a study of blood T cell repertoires in COVID-19. Study at large: From the United States, Italy and Spain came samples of acute and convalescent COVID-19.

The V gene's germline CDR1 is MNHNS and CDR2 SASEGT. V shed 1 base and J shed 1 base, with 2 bases lying between them. The CDR3 is 13 residues long. TCRdb's table, derived via immunoSEQ multiplex PCR, lists solely in-frame clones and lacks some. Of 250,000 to 300,000 clones listed, around nine tenths are singletons. The clonotype was recovered from a woman between 55 and 75 years old with acute or convalescent COVID-19. The chain couples TRBV6-1 to TRBJ2-1; no firm D call. The specimen was peripheral blood. CDR3 residues: CASSEVSYNEQFF. The CDR3 DNA reads as TGTGCCAGCAGTGAAGTATCCTACAATGAGCAGTTCTTC.